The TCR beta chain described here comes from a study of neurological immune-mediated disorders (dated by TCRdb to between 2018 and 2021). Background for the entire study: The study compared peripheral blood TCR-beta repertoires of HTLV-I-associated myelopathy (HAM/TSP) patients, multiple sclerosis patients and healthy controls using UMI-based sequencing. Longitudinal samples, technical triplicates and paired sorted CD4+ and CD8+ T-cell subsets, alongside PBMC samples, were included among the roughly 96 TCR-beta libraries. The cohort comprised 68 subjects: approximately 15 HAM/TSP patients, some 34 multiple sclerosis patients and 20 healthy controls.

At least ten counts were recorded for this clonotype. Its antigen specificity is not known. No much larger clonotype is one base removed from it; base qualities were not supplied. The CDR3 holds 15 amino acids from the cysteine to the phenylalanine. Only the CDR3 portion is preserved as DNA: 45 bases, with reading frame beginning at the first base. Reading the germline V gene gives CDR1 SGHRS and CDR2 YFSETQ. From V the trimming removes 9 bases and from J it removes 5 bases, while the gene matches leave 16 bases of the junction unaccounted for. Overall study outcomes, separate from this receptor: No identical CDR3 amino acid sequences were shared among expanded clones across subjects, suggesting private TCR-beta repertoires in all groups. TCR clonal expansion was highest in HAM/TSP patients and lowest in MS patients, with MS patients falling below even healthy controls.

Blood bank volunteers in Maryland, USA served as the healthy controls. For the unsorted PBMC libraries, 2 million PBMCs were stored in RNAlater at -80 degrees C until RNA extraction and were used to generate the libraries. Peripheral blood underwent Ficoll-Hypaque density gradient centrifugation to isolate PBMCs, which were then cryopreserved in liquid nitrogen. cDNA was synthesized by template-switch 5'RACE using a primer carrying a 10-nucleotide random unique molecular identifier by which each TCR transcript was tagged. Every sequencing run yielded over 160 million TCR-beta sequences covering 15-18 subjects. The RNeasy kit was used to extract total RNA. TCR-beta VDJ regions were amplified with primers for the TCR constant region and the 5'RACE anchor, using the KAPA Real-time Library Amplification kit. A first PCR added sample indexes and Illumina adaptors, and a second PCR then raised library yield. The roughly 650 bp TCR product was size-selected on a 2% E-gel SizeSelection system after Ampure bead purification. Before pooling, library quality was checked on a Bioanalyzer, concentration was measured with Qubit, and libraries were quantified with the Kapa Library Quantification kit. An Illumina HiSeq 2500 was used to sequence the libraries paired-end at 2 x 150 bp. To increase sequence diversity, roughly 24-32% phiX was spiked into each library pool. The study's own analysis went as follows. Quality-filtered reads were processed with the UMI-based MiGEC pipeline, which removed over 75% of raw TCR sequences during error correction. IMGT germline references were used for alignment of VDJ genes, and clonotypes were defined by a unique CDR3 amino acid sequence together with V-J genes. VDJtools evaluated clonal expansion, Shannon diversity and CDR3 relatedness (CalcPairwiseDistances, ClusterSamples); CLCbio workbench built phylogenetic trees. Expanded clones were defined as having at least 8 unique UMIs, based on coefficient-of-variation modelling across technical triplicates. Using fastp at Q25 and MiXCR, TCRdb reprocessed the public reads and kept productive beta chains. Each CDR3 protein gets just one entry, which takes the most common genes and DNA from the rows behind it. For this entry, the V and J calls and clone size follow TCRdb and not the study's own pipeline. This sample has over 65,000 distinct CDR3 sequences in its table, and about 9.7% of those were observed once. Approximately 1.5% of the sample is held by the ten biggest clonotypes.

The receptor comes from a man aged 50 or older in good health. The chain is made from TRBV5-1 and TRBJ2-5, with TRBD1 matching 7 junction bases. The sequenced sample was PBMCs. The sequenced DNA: TGCGCCACAGGCTTTGGGGACAGACCCTCCGAGACCCAGTACTTC. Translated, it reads CATGFGDRPSETQYF.